Listed below are T cell receptor beta chains from one sample, sequenced in a study of persistence of HIV-infected CD4 T cells. This table comes from immunoSEQ multiplex PCR, and its TCRdb copy is limited to in-frame clones, with some not included. The repertoire holds some 31,000 clones, with around 82% as singletons. Their cognate antigens are unknown. The material was CD4+ T cells sorted from PBMCs after approximately 19-hour stimulation, obtained from a patient who received antiretroviral therapy. The receptors shown here come from an adult man with HIV who was CMV-seropositive. Both conserved end residues are part of each CDR3. Fields, in order: D gene, clone size, V gene, J gene, CDR3 DNA, CDR3 protein. The D gene is left open where the match is weak. For some rows the clone size is stated as once, few or many, or as a class when expanded; others skip it.

D gene: -; clone size: -; V gene: TRBV14; J gene: TRBJ2-7; CDR3 DNA: TGTGCAGCAGCCAAGATTAGAGGGTCGTGCGAGCAGTACTTC; CDR3 protein: CAAAKIRGSCEQYF
D gene: -; clone size: once; V gene: TRBV27; J gene: TRBJ2-1; CDR3 DNA: TGTGCCAGCAGTTTAGAAGGGGATGAGCAGTTCTTC; CDR3 protein: CASSLEGDEQFF
D gene: -; clone size: -; V gene: TRBV6-6; J gene: TRBJ2-7; CDR3 DNA: TGTGCCAGCAGCTCCGCTGGCTCCTACGAGCAGTACTTC; CDR3 protein: CASSSAGSYEQYF
D gene: -; clone size: -; V gene: TRBV28; J gene: TRBJ1-1; CDR3 DNA: TGTGCCAGCAGGGAGGGGTGGAACACTGAAGCTTTCTTT; CDR3 protein: CASREGWNTEAFF
D gene: -; clone size: few; V gene: TRBV28; J gene: TRBJ1-1; CDR3 DNA: TGTGCCAGCAGTTTAAGACAGCCAGAAGCTTTCTTT; CDR3 protein: CASSLRQPEAFF
D gene: -; clone size: few; V gene: TRBV6-1; J gene: TRBJ2-2; CDR3 DNA: TGTGCCAGCAGGAGAGTAGCGGCCGGGGAGCTGTTTTTT; CDR3 protein: CASRRVAAGELFF
D gene: TRBD2; clone size: once; V gene: TRBV28; J gene: TRBJ2-3; CDR3 DNA: TGTGCCAGCAGTCCATCAGGGACTAGCGGGGGGAAAGATACGCAGTATTTT; CDR3 protein: CASSPSGTSGGKDTQYF
D gene: TRBD1; clone size: -; V gene: TRBV30; J gene: TRBJ1-3; CDR3 DNA: TGTGCCTTCAGGACAGGCAACTCTGGAAACACCATATATTTT; CDR3 protein: CAFRTGNSGNTIYF
D gene: -; clone size: -; V gene: TRBV30; J gene: TRBJ1-3; CDR3 DNA: TGTGCCTGGAGTCTGACGGGATCTGGAAACACCATATATTTT; CDR3 protein: CAWSLTGSGNTIYF
D gene: -; clone size: -; V gene: TRBV11-3; J gene: TRBJ2-3; CDR3 DNA: TGTGCCAGCAGCTTAGGGGGGCGCACAGATACGCAGTATTTT; CDR3 protein: CASSLGGRTDTQYF
D gene: TRBD2; clone size: -; V gene: TRBV5-6; J gene: TRBJ2-5; CDR3 DNA: TGTGCCAGCAGCCGTGAACTAGCGGGGGGCGCCCAGTACTTC; CDR3 protein: CASSRELAGGAQYF
D gene: -; clone size: -; V gene: TRBV2; J gene: TRBJ1-1; CDR3 DNA: TGTGCCAGCATAATGGGGTCTTGGGGATCCGGGGACACTGAAGCTTTCTTT; CDR3 protein: CASIMGSWGSGDTEAFF
D gene: TRBD2; clone size: -; V gene: TRBV13; J gene: TRBJ2-3; CDR3 DNA: TGTGCCAGCAGCCGGACTAGCGGGGGAGTTACGCAGTATTTT; CDR3 protein: CASSRTSGGVTQYF
D gene: TRBD1; clone size: -; V gene: TRBV15; J gene: TRBJ1-5; CDR3 DNA: TGTGCCACCAGCGCCTGGACAGGGGTTCATCAGCCCCAGCATTTT; CDR3 protein: CATSAWTGVHQPQHF
D gene: TRBD1; clone size: -; V gene: TRBV19; J gene: TRBJ1-4; CDR3 DNA: TGTGCCAGTAGTCCCCGAGGACAGGGGAATAATGAAAAACTGTTTTTT; CDR3 protein: CASSPRGQGNNEKLFF
D gene: -; clone size: -; V gene: TRBV10-3; J gene: TRBJ1-5; CDR3 DNA: TGTGCCATCAGTGAAAATAATCAGCCCCAGCATTTT; CDR3 protein: CAISENNQPQHF
D gene: TRBD2; clone size: -; V gene: TRBV5-5; J gene: TRBJ2-5; CDR3 DNA: TGTGCCAGCAGCTTGACTAGCGGGGGGGCCTTTGGGGAGACCCAGTACTTC; CDR3 protein: CASSLTSGGAFGETQYF
D gene: -; clone size: -; V gene: TRBV29-1; J gene: TRBJ1-4; CDR3 DNA: TGCAGCGTCGGTGGGGTCATTAATGAAAAACTGTTTTTT; CDR3 protein: CSVGGVINEKLFF
D gene: -; clone size: -; V gene: TRBV5-1; J gene: TRBJ2-7; CDR3 DNA: TGCGCCAGCAGCTCCCATGGGGACTCAAACTACGAGCAGTACTTC; CDR3 protein: CASSSHGDSNYEQYF
D gene: -; clone size: -; V gene: TRBV7-3; J gene: TRBJ2-3; CDR3 DNA: TGTGCCAGCAGCTTCGGGTACACAGATACGCAGTATTTT; CDR3 protein: CASSFGYTDTQYF
D gene: -; clone size: -; V gene: TRBV29-1; J gene: TRBJ2-7; CDR3 DNA: TGCAGCGTTGTGTTCCCTAGTAAAGTCCACGAGCAGTACTTC; CDR3 protein: CSVVFPSKVHEQYF
D gene: -; clone size: -; V gene: TRBV29-1; J gene: TRBJ2-7; CDR3 DNA: TGCAGCGTTGAAAGGCATTCCCGGCACTCTTACGAGCAGTACTTC; CDR3 protein: CSVERHSRHSYEQYF
D gene: -; clone size: once; V gene: TRBV7-9; J gene: TRBJ1-1; CDR3 DNA: TGTGCCAGCAGCGAAACAGGGTGGAACGCTTTCTTT; CDR3 protein: CASSETGWNAFF
D gene: TRBD2; clone size: -; V gene: TRBV28; J gene: TRBJ2-3; CDR3 DNA: TGTGCCAGCAGACCGATTAGCGGGGGGGCCGCAGATACGCAGTATTTT; CDR3 protein: CASRPISGGAADTQYF
D gene: -; clone size: few; V gene: TRBV10-3; J gene: TRBJ1-5; CDR3 DNA: TGTGCCATCAGTGAGTCGAATCAGCCCCAGCATTTT; CDR3 protein: CAISESNQPQHF
D gene: -; clone size: -; V gene: TRBV27; J gene: TRBJ2-1; CDR3 DNA: TGTGCCAGCAGTTTATCGATTTCCACAGGGATGATTTCCTACAATGAGCAGTTCTTC; CDR3 protein: CASSLSISTGMISYNEQFF
D gene: -; clone size: -; V gene: TRBV2; J gene: TRBJ2-7; CDR3 DNA: TGTGCCAGCAGTTTCGGGACTTACTCCTACGAGCAGTACTTC; CDR3 protein: CASSFGTYSYEQYF
D gene: -; clone size: -; V gene: TRBV9; J gene: TRBJ2-1; CDR3 DNA: TGTGCCAGCAGCGTAGTACCCGGGGGGCCCTCTTACAATGAGCAGTTCTTC; CDR3 protein: CASSVVPGGPSYNEQFF
D gene: TRBD2; clone size: -; V gene: TRBV10-3; J gene: TRBJ2-3; CDR3 DNA: TGTGCCATCAGCGCGGGGGGGGAGTTCGATACGCAGTATTTT; CDR3 protein: CAISAGGEFDTQYF
D gene: -; clone size: -; V gene: TRBV28; J gene: TRBJ2-7; CDR3 DNA: TGTGCCAGCAGTTACACCGGTGGGGCCGCCCATGGCGAGCAGTACTTC; CDR3 protein: CASSYTGGAAHGEQYF
D gene: TRBD1; clone size: -; V gene: TRBV27; J gene: TRBJ1-5; CDR3 DNA: TGTGCCAGCAGACGACAGGGATACAATCAGCCCCAGCATTTT; CDR3 protein: CASRRQGYNQPQHF
D gene: -; clone size: -; V gene: TRBV30; J gene: TRBJ1-6; CDR3 DNA: TGTGCCTGGAGTGTTAGTTCACCCCTCCACTTT; CDR3 protein: CAWSVSSPLHF
D gene: -; clone size: -; V gene: TRBV5-4; J gene: TRBJ2-7; CDR3 DNA: TGTGCCAGCAGCTTGGGGGGTAGACTAGGCTACGAGCAGTACTTC; CDR3 protein: CASSLGGRLGYEQYF
D gene: -; clone size: -; V gene: TRBV11-2; J gene: TRBJ2-1; CDR3 DNA: TGTGCCAGCAGCTTAGATCCTAACTGGAGGTTATCCTACAATGAGCAGTTCTTC; CDR3 protein: CASSLDPNWRLSYNEQFF
D gene: -; clone size: -; V gene: TRBV4-3; J gene: TRBJ2-7; CDR3 DNA: TGCGCCAGCAGCCAAGTTATCGGGGTTGGCGAGCAGTACTTC; CDR3 protein: CASSQVIGVGEQYF
D gene: TRBD1; clone size: -; V gene: TRBV5-4; J gene: TRBJ2-5; CDR3 DNA: TGTGCCAGCAGCTTGGGACAGGGCGGGGAGACCCAGTACTTC; CDR3 protein: CASSLGQGGETQYF
D gene: TRBD2; clone size: -; V gene: TRBV24-1; J gene: TRBJ2-7; CDR3 DNA: TGTGCCACCAGTGATTCCGACCCTAGCGGGCGGCGTTACGAGCAGTACTTC; CDR3 protein: CATSDSDPSGRRYEQYF
D gene: -; clone size: -; V gene: TRBV6-5; J gene: TRBJ2-7; CDR3 DNA: TGTGCCAGCAGTTCCGCCGGGACTCCATTACACGAGCAGTACTTC; CDR3 protein: CASSSAGTPLHEQYF